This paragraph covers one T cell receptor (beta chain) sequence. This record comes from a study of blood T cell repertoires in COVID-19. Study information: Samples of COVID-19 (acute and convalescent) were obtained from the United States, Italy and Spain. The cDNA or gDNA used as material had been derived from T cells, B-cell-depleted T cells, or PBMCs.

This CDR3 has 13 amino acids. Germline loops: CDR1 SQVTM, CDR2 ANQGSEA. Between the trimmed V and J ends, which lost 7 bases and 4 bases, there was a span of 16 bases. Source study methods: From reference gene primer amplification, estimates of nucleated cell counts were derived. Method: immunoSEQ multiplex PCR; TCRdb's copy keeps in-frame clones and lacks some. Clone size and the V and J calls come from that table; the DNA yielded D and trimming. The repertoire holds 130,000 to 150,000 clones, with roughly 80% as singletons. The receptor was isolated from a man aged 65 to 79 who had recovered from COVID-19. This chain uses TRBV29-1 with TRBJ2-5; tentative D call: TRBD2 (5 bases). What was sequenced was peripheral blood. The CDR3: CSAQGGFGETQYF. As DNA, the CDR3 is TGCAGCGCCCAAGGAGGATTCGGAGAGACCCAGTACTTC.